A selection of T cell receptor beta chains follows, all from one sample in a study of blood T cell repertoires in COVID-19. Data came from immunoSEQ multiplex PCR; TCRdb stores just in-frame clones and leaves some out. This sample has almost 300,000 clones; approximately 89% occur once, and the top ten carry 11%. The source material was peripheral blood. Receptors were obtained from a woman in her twenties or thirties with COVID-19, enrolled during active disease. Both conserved end residues are part of each CDR3. A D gene is named only where the DNA matches it firmly. Only part of the rows carry a size: once, few, many, or a class if the clone is expanded.

CASSPLGGHTGELFF,TGTGCCAGCAGCCCTTTGGGGGGACACACCGGGGAGCTGTTTTTT,15,TRBJ2-2,.,.,TRBV16
CASSIDIGTEDVGELFF,TGTGCCAGTAGTATAGATATCGGGACTGAGGATGTCGGGGAGCTGTTTTTT,17,TRBJ2-2,.,.,TRBV19
CASSIGKGSTEAFF,TGTGCCAGTAGTATAGGTAAGGGGTCCACTGAAGCTTTCTTT,14,TRBJ1-1,.,.,TRBV19
CASSPSGTGNEKLFF,TGTGCCAGCTCACCGTCCGGGACAGGGAATGAAAAACTGTTTTTT,15,TRBJ1-4,.,TRBD1,TRBV18
CASSLAGQGNYGYTF,TGTGCCAGCAGCTTGGCCGGACAGGGCAACTATGGCTACACCTTC,15,TRBJ1-2,.,TRBD1,TRBV5-5
CASTKISGTYQETQYF,TGCGCCAGCACCAAAATTAGCGGGACGTACCAAGAGACCCAGTACTTC,16,TRBJ2-5,.,TRBD2,TRBV5-1
CASSYSLGGGSYEQYF,TGTGCCAGCAGTTACTCTCTGGGGGGAGGGTCCTACGAGCAGTACTTC,16,TRBJ2-7,.,TRBD2,TRBV6-6
CASSRDGTYYGYTF,TGTGCCAGCAGTAGGGATGGGACTTACTATGGCTACACCTTC,14,TRBJ1-2,.,.,TRBV27
CASSFPGRGETQYF,TGTGCCAGCAGCTTTCCAGGCAGGGGAGAGACCCAGTACTTC,14,TRBJ2-5,.,.,TRBV5-6
CASSEVGAGWVETQYF,TGTGCCAGCAGTGAAGTAGGGGCAGGGTGGGTAGAGACCCAGTACTTC,16,TRBJ2-5,.,.,TRBV6-1
CASSLWGGSSYNEQFF,TGTGCCAGCAGCTTATGGGGGGGGAGCTCCTACAATGAGCAGTTCTTC,16,TRBJ2-1,.,TRBD2,TRBV11-3
CASMGGARIAEAFF,TGTGCCAGCATGGGGGGGGCTCGAATAGCTGAAGCTTTCTTT,14,TRBJ1-1,.,.,TRBV2
CASLGRGRTDTQYF,TGTGCCAGCCTAGGTCGGGGGAGAACAGATACGCAGTATTTT,14,TRBJ2-3,.,.,TRBV6-5
CASSDIGSGYEQYF,TGTGCCAGCAGTGATATTGGGTCGGGCTACGAGCAGTACTTC,14,TRBJ2-7,once,.,TRBV6-1
CATSDSSSGWGETQYF,TGTGCCACCAGTGATTCCTCCTCGGGGTGGGGAGAGACCCAGTACTTC,16,TRBJ2-5,.,.,TRBV24-1
CASGYLTGNSNEKLFF,TGTGCCAGCGGATACCTTACAGGGAATTCTAATGAAAAACTGTTTTTT,16,TRBJ1-4,.,.,TRBV27
CASKLGQGSGYTF,TGTGCCAGCAAGCTGGGACAGGGAAGTGGCTACACCTTC,13,TRBJ1-2,.,TRBD1,TRBV3-1/TRBV3-2
CASGGQPQHF,TGTGCCAGCGGCGGCCAGCCCCAGCATTTT,10,TRBJ1-5,.,.,TRBV6-6
CASSHVRPFGGPLVEQYF,TGCGCCAGCAGCCACGTCCGACCCTTTGGCGGGCCCCTCGTCGAGCAGTACTTC,18,TRBJ2-7,.,.,TRBV4-1
CSVGRNPSSYNEQFF,TGCAGCGTTGGTAGAAACCCTAGCTCCTACAATGAGCAGTTCTTC,15,TRBJ2-1,.,.,TRBV29-1
CASSIRGGHQPQHF,TGTGCCAGTAGTATTAGAGGGGGCCATCAGCCCCAGCATTTT,14,TRBJ1-5,.,TRBD1,TRBV19
CASSLTSQLNNEQFF,TGTGCCAGCAGCTTGACTAGCCAGCTCAACAATGAGCAGTTCTTC,15,TRBJ2-1,once,.,TRBV5-4
CASSYDQDRGNYGYTF,TGCGCCAGCAGCTATGACCAGGACAGGGGAAACTATGGCTACACCTTC,16,TRBJ1-2,.,TRBD1,TRBV5-1
CASSTSTGYNEQYF,.,14,TRBJ2-7,.,.,TRBV28
CASSEAVVYLAGGRTGELFF,TGTGCCAGCAGTGAAGCGGTGGTTTATCTCGCGGGGGGCCGGACCGGGGAGCTGTTTTTT,20,TRBJ2-2,.,TRBD2,TRBV2
CATSRGGGAGNQPQHF,TGTGCCACCAGCAGAGGCGGAGGGGCAGGCAATCAGCCCCAGCATTTT,16,TRBJ1-5,.,.,TRBV15
CASSQYTHGYTF,TGTGCCAGCAGCCAGTACACCCATGGCTACACCTTC,12,TRBJ1-2,.,.,TRBV3-1/TRBV3-2
CATTRLTTYEQYF,TGTGCCACAACCCGACTAACCACCTACGAGCAGTACTTC,13,TRBJ2-7,once,.,TRBV6-5
CASSWDSGSYEQYF,TGTGCCAGCAGCTGGGACTCCGGGTCCTACGAGCAGTACTTC,14,TRBJ2-7,few,.,TRBV5-4
CASRTTGTASGNTIYF,TGTGCCAGCCGGACCACGGGGACAGCATCTGGAAACACCATATATTTT,16,TRBJ1-3,.,TRBD1,TRBV27
CASSLRLAGALGELFF,TGTGCCAGCAGTCTCCGGCTAGCGGGGGCCCTCGGGGAGCTGTTTTTT,16,TRBJ2-2,.,TRBD2,TRBV27
CASRDGLAGGSSGTDTQYF,TGTGCCAGCAGGGATGGACTAGCGGGGGGCTCGTCTGGCACAGATACGCAGTATTTT,19,TRBJ2-3,few,TRBD2,TRBV6-4
CASRNIGDRDYEQYF,TGTGCCAGCAGAAATATAGGGGACAGAGATTACGAGCAGTACTTC,15,TRBJ2-7,few,TRBD1,TRBV28
CASSLDRAYEQYF,TGTGCCAGCAGCCTCGACAGAGCCTACGAGCAGTACTTC,13,TRBJ2-7,once,.,TRBV7-9
CASSIQGPPIIAQHF,TGTGCCAGTAGTATCCAGGGGCCTCCCATCATAGCCCAGCATTTT,15,TRBJ1-5,.,.,TRBV19
CASSWAAGGNQPQHF,TGTGCCAGCAGCTGGGCGGCGGGGGGCAATCAGCCCCAGCATTTT,15,TRBJ1-5,.,.,TRBV7-8
CASRGTDAYEQYF,TGTGCCAGCAGAGGGACAGACGCCTACGAGCAGTACTTC,13,TRBJ2-7,.,TRBD1,TRBV6-5
CATSRASGGTDTQYF,TGTGCCACCAGCAGAGCTAGCGGAGGGACAGATACGCAGTATTTT,15,TRBJ2-3,.,TRBD2,TRBV15
CASSPPGLAVETDTQYF,TGTGCCAGCAGCCCCCCGGGACTAGCGGTTGAGACAGATACGCAGTATTTT,17,TRBJ2-3,.,TRBD2,TRBV7-9
CATSPGRGTGETQYF,TGCGCTACCTCACCTGGGAGGGGTACAGGAGAGACCCAGTACTTC,15,TRBJ2-5,.,TRBD2,TRBV5-1
CASSEPPTGINEKLFF,TGTGCCAGCAGCGAGCCCCCGACAGGGATTAATGAAAAACTGTTTTTT,16,TRBJ1-4,.,.,TRBV21-1
CASSAGAARTGAYEQYF,TGTGCCAGCAGCGCGGGGGCGGCTCGGACAGGGGCCTACGAGCAGTACTTC,17,TRBJ2-7,.,TRBD1,TRBV7-9
CANTAGAKNIQYF,TGTGCCAACACTGCGGGAGCCAAAAACATTCAGTACTTC,13,TRBJ2-4,.,.,TRBV25-1
CAWSATYGEKLFF,TGTGCCTGGAGTGCGACATACGGTGAAAAACTGTTTTTT,13,TRBJ1-4,once,.,TRBV30
CASSVGLAGVYEQFF,TGTGCCAGCAGCGTAGGACTAGCGGGGGTCTATGAGCAGTTCTTC,15,TRBJ2-1,.,TRBD2,TRBV9
CASRRGGRETQYF,TGTGCCAGCAGGCGGGGGGGCCGTGAGACCCAGTACTTC,13,TRBJ2-5,.,TRBD2,TRBV12-3/TRBV12-4
CASSWGGPNTEAFF,TGTGCCAGCAGCTGGGGGGGACCTAACACTGAAGCTTTCTTT,14,TRBJ1-1,.,.,TRBV6-5
CASSLAVYNEQFF,TGCGCCAGCAGCTTGGCCGTCTACAATGAGCAGTTCTTC,13,TRBJ2-1,.,.,TRBV5-1
CASLARGQGYTGELFF,TGTGCCAGCCTCGCGAGGGGACAGGGGTACACCGGGGAGCTGTTTTTT,16,TRBJ2-2,.,TRBD1,TRBV28
CASSPFRLAGGPKTQYF,TGTGCCAGCAGCCCATTCAGACTAGCGGGGGGGCCGAAGACCCAGTACTTC,17,TRBJ2-5,.,TRBD2,TRBV7-9
CASSRRGAGFETQYF,TGTGCCAGTAGTAGACGGGGGGCCGGCTTCGAGACCCAGTACTTC,15,TRBJ2-5,.,.,TRBV19
CASSQYRDIYGYTF,TGTGCCAGTAGCCAGTATCGGGACATTTATGGCTACACCTTC,14,TRBJ1-2,once,.,TRBV19
CASSFSTGTHGYTF,TGTGCCAGCAGTTTCTCGACAGGGACTCATGGCTACACCTTC,14,TRBJ1-2,.,TRBD1,TRBV6-5
CASASGLGQGSTDTQYF,TGTGCCAGCGCCTCCGGACTTGGACAGGGGAGCACAGATACGCAGTATTTT,17,TRBJ2-3,.,TRBD1,TRBV19